This T cell receptor (beta chain) was found in a study of metastatic and nonmetastatic thyroid tumors. Study information: Comparative analysis of repertoires was undertaken across blood and tumor or nodule tissue obtained from malignant and benign thyroid patients. The study's findings and limits: Reportedly, malignant thyroid tumors had significantly higher TCR beta diversity than benign nodules, in blood and tumor.

This clone was detected ten times or more. Its antigen is undetermined. MiXCR was used by TCRdb to re-call the PCR reads. This sample has around 37,000 clones; 26% occur once, and the top ten carry roughly a tenth. Between the trimmed V and J ends, which lost 5 bases and 2 bases, there was a span of 11 bases. The V gene's germline CDR1 is SGHRS and CDR2 YFSETQ. The CDR3 has 13 residues. The entire patient cohort was treatment-naive prior to thyroid surgery. The chain has TRBV5-1 and TRBJ2-7, with D tentatively TRBD2 (5 bases). Input material: blood. The TCR was taken from a female donor with papillary thyroid cancer or a benign thyroid nodule (not recorded which). Some clones in this sample may be carry-over from other donors' samples. CDR3 in DNA: TGCGCCAGCAGGGACGAGGAGGCCTACGAGCAGTACTTC. This gives the protein CASRDEEAYEQYF. The full variable domain, its missing parts supplied by reference TRBV5-1 and TRBJ2-7, is KAGVTQTPRYLIKTRGQQVTLSCSPISGHRSVSWYQQTPGQGLQFLFEYFSETQRNKGNFPGRFSGRQFSNSRSEMNVSTLELGDSALYLCASRDEEAYEQYFGPGTRLTVT.